Here is one T cell receptor (beta chain) with its context. This sample is part of a study of blood T cell repertoires in COVID-19. Assay used: immunoSEQ multiplex PCR; TCRdb lists only in-frame clones, some missing. Here the sample spans just under 150,000 clones, around 87% being singletons. Trimming cost V 6 bases and J 3 bases; bases outside gene matches: 10. Germline CDR1 reads MDHEN; CDR2 reads SYDVKM. This CDR3 has 16 amino acids. The sequenced material came from peripheral blood. The chain uses TRBV28 and TRBJ2-3; 9 bases are shared with TRBD2. The TCR was taken from a woman between 45 and 60 years old with active or convalescent COVID-19. This chain's CDR3 is CASRRPFAGGTDTQYF. Here the CDR3 DNA reads TGTGCCAGCAGGCGCCCTTTCGCGGGAGGGACAGATACGCAGTATTTT. The entire variable domain, with the rest obtained from reference TRBV28 and TRBJ2-3, is as follows: DVKVTQSSRYLVKRTGEKVFLECVQDMDHENMFWYRQDPGLGLRLIYFSYDVKMKEKGDIPEGYSVSREKKERFSLILESASTNQTSMYLCASRRPFAGGTDTQYFGPGTRLTVL.